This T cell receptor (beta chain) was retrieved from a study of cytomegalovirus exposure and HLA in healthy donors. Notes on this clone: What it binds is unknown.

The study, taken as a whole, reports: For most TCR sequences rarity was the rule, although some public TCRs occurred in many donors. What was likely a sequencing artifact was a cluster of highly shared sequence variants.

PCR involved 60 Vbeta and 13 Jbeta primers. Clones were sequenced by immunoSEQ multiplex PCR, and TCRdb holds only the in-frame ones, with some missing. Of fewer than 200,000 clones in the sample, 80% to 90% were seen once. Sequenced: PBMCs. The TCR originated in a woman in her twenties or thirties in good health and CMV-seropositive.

CDR3 DNA sequence: TGTGCCAGGATCGTACACTACGAGCAGTACTTC. Its protein is CARIVHYEQYF. V is TRBV7-3 and J is TRBJ2-7; D gene uncertain. This CDR3 has 11 amino acids. V was cut by 9 bases and J by 3 bases, with 9 bases left in between. Germline CDR1 is SGHTA and CDR2 is FQGTGA.